This TCR beta chain was identified in a study of CD8+ T cells in alopecia areata. Germline V CDR1 and CDR2: SQVTM, ANQGSEA. The CDR3 length is 12 residues. V was clipped by 3 bases and J by 5 bases, with 11 bases between them. Comments on this clone: No antigen is known for it.

After isolation, RNA underwent reverse transcription to generate cDNA as the sequencing template. Sequenced by immunoSEQ multiplex PCR; TCRdb stores in-frame clones only, minus some. The sample contains about 140,000 clones, about 60% of which appear only once. Findings and limits, study-wide: Higher clonality was seen in lesional scalp than in normal scalp, especially in alopecia totalis/universalis.

Sample: CD4+ T cells sorted from blood, taken at week 0. The clonotype was recovered from a human donor with alopecia areata. This sequence joins TRBV29-1 and TRBJ2-7; D could derive from TRBD1 or TRBD2 (5 bases each). For the CDR3, the DNA is TGCAGCGTTGATAAAGGGACGAACGAGCAGTACTTC. As protein: CSVDKGTNEQYF.